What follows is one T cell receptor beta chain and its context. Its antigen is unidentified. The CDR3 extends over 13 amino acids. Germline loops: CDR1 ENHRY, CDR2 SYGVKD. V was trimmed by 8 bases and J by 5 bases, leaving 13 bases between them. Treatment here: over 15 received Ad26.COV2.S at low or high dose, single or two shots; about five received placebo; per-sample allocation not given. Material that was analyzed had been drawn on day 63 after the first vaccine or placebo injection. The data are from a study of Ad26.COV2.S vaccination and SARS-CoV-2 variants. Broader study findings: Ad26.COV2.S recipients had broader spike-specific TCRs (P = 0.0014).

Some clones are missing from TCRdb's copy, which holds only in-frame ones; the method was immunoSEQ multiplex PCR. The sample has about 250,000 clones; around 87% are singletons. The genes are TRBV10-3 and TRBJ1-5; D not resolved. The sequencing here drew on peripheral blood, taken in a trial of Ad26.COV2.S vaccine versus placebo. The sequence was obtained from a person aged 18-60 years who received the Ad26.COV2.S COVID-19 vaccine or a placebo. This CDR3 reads CAIADTYDQPQHF. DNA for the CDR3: TGTGCCATCGCTGACACCTATGATCAGCCCCAGCATTTT.